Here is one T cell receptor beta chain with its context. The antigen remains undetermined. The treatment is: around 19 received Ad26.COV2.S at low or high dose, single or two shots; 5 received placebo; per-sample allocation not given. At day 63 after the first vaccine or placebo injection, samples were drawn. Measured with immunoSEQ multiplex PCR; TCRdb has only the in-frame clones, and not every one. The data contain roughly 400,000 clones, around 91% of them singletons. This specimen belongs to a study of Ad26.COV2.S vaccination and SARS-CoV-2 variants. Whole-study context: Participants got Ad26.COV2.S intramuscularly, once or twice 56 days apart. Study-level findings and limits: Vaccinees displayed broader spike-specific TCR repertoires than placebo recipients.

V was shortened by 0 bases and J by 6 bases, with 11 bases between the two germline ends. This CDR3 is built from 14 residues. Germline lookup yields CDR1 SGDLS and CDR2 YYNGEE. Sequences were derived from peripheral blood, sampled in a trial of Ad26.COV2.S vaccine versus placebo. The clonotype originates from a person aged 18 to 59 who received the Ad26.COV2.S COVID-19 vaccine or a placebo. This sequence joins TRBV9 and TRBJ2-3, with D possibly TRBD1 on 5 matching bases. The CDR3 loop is CASSVAPGLDTQYF. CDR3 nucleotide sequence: TGTGCCAGCAGCGTAGCTCCAGGGTTGGATACGCAGTATTTT.